This entry lists 6 T cell receptor beta chains sequenced from one sample in a study of blood T cell repertoires in COVID-19. The repertoire was sequenced with immunoSEQ multiplex PCR; TCRdb's copy has only in-frame clones and lacks some. The top ten clones hold about 4% of a sample with approximately 300,000 clones, just over 85% of them seen once. Sequenced sample: PBMCs or T cells enriched from blood (not recorded which). Receptors were obtained from a man aged 25 to 40 who had recovered from COVID-19.

The V and J genes are TRBV25-1 and TRBJ2-1; 9 bases are shared with TRBD2. V lost 5 bases and J lost 15; bases outside the gene matches: 11. Germline V CDR1 and CDR2: MGHDK, SYGVNS. The CDR3 is 13 residues long. The CDR3: CASSSAGSGRMFF. The CDR3 nucleotides are TGTGCCAGCAGTTCCGCGGGTAGCGGGAGAATGTTCTTC.

This clone was counted a single time. V gene TRBV2 combines with J gene TRBJ2-7, with 7 positions matching TRBD1. CDR1 is SNHLY and CDR2 is FYNNEI in the germline V gene. The CDR3 consists of 15 residues. V dropped 4 bases and J dropped 7; count of bases not matched to a gene: 13. DNA of the CDR3: TGTGCCAGCAGTGGCCCCCGGGACAGCAGGTGGGAGCAGTACTTC. This encodes CASSGPRDSRWEQYF.

This clone was seen more than once but under ten times. The chain joins TRBV3-1 (or the pseudogene TRBV3-2) to TRBJ1-1, with 10 nucleotides matching TRBD1. Unmatched junction bases numbered 18, after V lost 5 bases and J lost 3 bases. Germline CDR1 LGHDT, CDR2 YNNKEL (reference sequence). The CDR3 runs 19 residues. The CDR3 loop is CASSLRQGARGSVDTEAFF. The CDR3 nucleotides read TGTGCCAGCAGCTTACGACAGGGGGCGAGAGGCAGTGTTGACACTGAAGCTTTCTTT.

The chain uses TRBV13 and TRBJ2-6; tentative D call: TRBD2 (6 bases). V lost 1 base, J lost 0 bases, and 10 bases lay in between. Germline CDR1 and CDR2: PRHDT and FYEKMQ (reference sequence). The CDR3 consists of 17 residues. The CDR3 nucleotides are TGTGCCAGCAGCTTAGCGGGACTGGTCTCTGGGGCCAACGTCCTGACTTTC. This gives the protein CASSLAGLVSGANVLTF.

The chain uses TRBV5-1 and TRBJ2-6, with unresolved D. The V end lost 2 bases, the J end lost 4 bases, and 13 bases lay between the germline ends. The germline gives CDR1 SGHRS, CDR2 YFSETQ. CDR3 size: 16 residues. CDR3 in amino acids: CASSLLVTPGANVLTF. The CDR3, as DNA: TGCGCCAGCAGCTTACTCGTTACCCCCGGGGCCAACGTCCTGACTTTC.

The chain carries TRBV28 and TRBJ1-2, with a possible D match to TRBD1 (6 bases). V was clipped by 8 bases and J by 4 bases, with 14 bases between them. This CDR3 region has 13 residues. Germline V CDR1 and CDR2: MDHEN, SYDVKM. The CDR3 is CASRLGAGYGYTF. CDR3 DNA sequence: TGTGCCAGCCGTCTGGGGGCAGGCTATGGCTACACCTTC.